The 17 T cell receptor beta chains reported below all come from one sample, sequenced in a study of cytomegalovirus exposure and HLA in healthy donors. Amplification used 60 Vbeta primers and 13 Jbeta primers. TCRdb's copy holds only in-frame clones and misses some; the assay was immunoSEQ multiplex PCR. The table lists about 160,000 clones, around 90% of them singletons, with 0.85% in the top ten. Sequencing was done on a sample of PBMCs. Every receptor here comes from a woman aged 25 to 45 in good health and CMV-seronegative.

This clone was recorded a few times. The chain employs TRBV7-9 and TRBJ2-7; tentatively, D is TRBD1 (5 bases). From germline, CDR1 is SEHNR and CDR2 FQNEAQ (reference sequence). Trimming removed 8 bases at V and 6 bases at J, with 11 bases between. This CDR3 contains 11 residues. CDR3 amino acids: CASQGVREQYF. The CDR3 DNA follows: TGTGCCAGCCAAGGGGTCCGCGAGCAGTACTTC. The complete variable domain, with remaining parts taken from reference TRBV7-9 and TRBJ2-7, reads DTGVSQNPRHKITKRGQNVTFRCDPISEHNRLYWYRQTLGQGPEFLTYFQNEAQLEKSRLLSDRFSAERPKGSFSTLEIQRTEQGDSAMYLCASQGVREQYFGPGTRLTVT.

The V call is TRBV11-2, the J call TRBJ1-4; TRBD1 agrees at 8 bases. The germline V gene encodes CDR1 SGHAT and CDR2 FQNNGV. V was pared by 5 bases and J by 10 bases, with 15 bases of the junction left unmatched. This CDR3 has 16 amino acids. This CDR3 is CASSTRRPGTGGKLFF. As DNA, the CDR3 is TGTGCCAGCAGCACCCGAAGGCCCGGGACAGGCGGAAAACTGTTTTTT. The entire variable domain, with the rest obtained from reference TRBV11-2 and TRBJ1-4, is as follows: EAGVAQSPRYKIIEKRQSVAFWCNPISGHATLYWYQQILGQGPKLLIQFQNNGVVDDSQLPKDRFSAERLKGVDSTLKIQPAKLEDSAVYLCASSTRRPGTGGKLFFGSGTQLSVL.

The V and J genes are TRBV15 and TRBJ1-4; D remains ambiguous. This CDR3 contains 14 residues. Deletions cut 0 bases from V and 5 bases from J, with 7 bases between. The germline CDR1 and CDR2 sequences are LNHNV and YYDKDF (reference sequence). The CDR3 sequence: CATSRDRVNEKLFF. CDR3 DNA: TGTGCCACCAGCAGAGATCGGGTGAATGAAAAACTGTTTTTT. The full variable domain, its missing parts supplied by reference TRBV15 and TRBJ1-4, is DAMVIQNPRYQVTQFGKPVTLSCSQTLNHNVMYWYQQKSSQAPKLLFHYYDKDFNNEADTPDNFQSRRPNTSFCFLDIRSPGLGDTAMYLCATSRDRVNEKLFFGSGTQLSVL.

This rearrangement joins TRBV30 to TRBJ1-2, with D unresolved. The germline V gene encodes CDR1 GTSNPN and CDR2 SVGIG (reference sequence). The CDR3 has 13 amino acids. V was cut by 4 bases and J by 7 bases, with 16 bases left in between. The CDR3 loop reads CAWTTITYSGYTF. Here the CDR3 DNA reads TGTGCCTGGACCACCATAACTTATTCTGGCTACACCTTC.

This rearrangement joins TRBV5-6 to TRBJ1-5; D unresolved. The CDR3 loop spans 13 amino acids. Germline V CDR1 and CDR2: SGHDT, YYEEEE. V was cut by 7 bases and J by 0 bases, with 8 bases left in between. The CDR3 DNA is TGTGCCAGCCCCCCTTCTAGCAATCAGCCCCAGCATTTT. This encodes CASPPSSNQPQHF.

V gene TRBV7-2 combines with J gene TRBJ1-5, with 10 bases lining up with TRBD1. CDR1 and CDR2 (germline): SGHTA, FQGNSA. This CDR3 is built from 16 residues. Trimming cost V 1 base and J 5 bases; bases outside gene matches: 5. Written as DNA, the CDR3 is TGTGCCAGCAGCTTAGAGGGGACAGGGGCCTATCAGCCCCAGCATTTT. It yields the protein CASSLEGTGAYQPQHF.

The chain joins TRBV7-6 to TRBJ2-1; D is undetermined. CDR1 and CDR2 from the germline V gene are SGHVS and FNYEAQ. The CDR3 has 14 amino acids. Trimming removed 1 base from V and 4 bases from J, with 8 bases in between. The CDR3 here is CASSLVGEYNEQFF. CDR3 nucleotide sequence: TGTGCCAGCAGCTTAGTCGGAGAATACAATGAGCAGTTCTTC.

The gene calls are TRBV7-8 and TRBJ1-5; TRBD1 is a possible D gene (5 bases). CDR1 is SGHVS, CDR2 FQNEAQ, per germline. This CDR3 is 17 amino acids long. Trimming cost V 0 bases and J 0 bases, with 12 bases left between them. CDR3 protein: CASSLAARVNSNQPQHF. Written as DNA, the CDR3 is TGTGCCAGCAGCTTAGCGGCCAGGGTAAATAGCAATCAGCCCCAGCATTTT.

The V gene is TRBV6-1, the J gene TRBJ1-5; D gene ambiguous. Per germline, CDR1 MNHNS and CDR2 SASEGT. The CDR3 runs 14 residues. The ends were cut back, 4 bases at V and 7 bases at J, with 14 bases in the middle. The CDR3 DNA reads as TGTGCCAGCAGTGGTAGATCAGGAGGACAGCCCCAGCATTTT. Translating gives CASSGRSGGQPQHF.

The genes are TRBV5-4 and TRBJ1-1; D might be TRBD1 (5 bases). Germline CDR1 reads SGHNT; CDR2 reads YYREEE (reference sequence). V dropped 1 base and J dropped 5 bases, with 12 bases sitting between them. The CDR3 contains 14 residues. The CDR3 DNA reads TGTGCCAGCAGCTTGTGGGGCGCGGAGACTGAAGCTTTCTTT. This codes for CASSLWGAETEAFF.

V gene TRBV5-1 combines with J gene TRBJ2-1; weak D call: TRBD2 (5 bases). CDR3 length: 15 amino acids. Between the trimmed V and J ends, which lost 0 bases and 2 bases, there was a span of 9 bases. CDR1 is SGHRS and CDR2 is YFSETQ in the germline V gene. CDR3 sequence: CASSLAGVTYNEQFF. CDR3 nucleotide sequence: TGCGCCAGCAGCTTGGCCGGGGTTACCTACAATGAGCAGTTCTTC.

The chain joins TRBV27 to TRBJ1-3; 8 bases map to TRBD1. The length of the CDR3 is 17 residues. Germline V gene data show CDR1 as MNHEY and CDR2 as SMNVEV (reference sequence). The V gene end was trimmed by 4 bases and the J gene end by 0 bases; junction bases not matched to a gene: 8. CDR3 loop: CASSSTGQAISGNTIYF. CDR3 nucleotides: TGTGCCAGCAGTTCAACGGGACAGGCCATCTCTGGAAACACCATATATTTT.

The chain recombines TRBV11-2 with TRBJ2-6; D not resolved. Per the germline V gene, CDR1 is SGHAT and CDR2 is FQNNGV. CDR3 length equals 16 residues. V dropped 4 bases and J dropped 2 bases, with 12 bases sitting between them. CDR3 DNA: TGTGCCAGCAGCTCCCTTGGCGGCCCTGGGGCCAACGTCCTGACTTTC. It yields the protein CASSSLGGPGANVLTF.

The gene calls are TRBV19 and TRBJ1-1, with TRBD1 identical over 7 bases. The CDR3 loop spans 13 amino acids. Per germline, CDR1 LNHDA and CDR2 SQIVND (reference sequence). The V and J ends lost 6 bases and 1 base, in that order; junction bases with no gene match: 2. The CDR3: CASRGGGNTEAFF. The CDR3 DNA reads as TGTGCCAGTAGAGGGGGCGGGAACACTGAAGCTTTCTTT. The complete variable domain, with remaining parts taken from reference TRBV19 and TRBJ1-1, reads DGGITQSPKYLFRKEGQNVTLSCEQNLNHDAMYWYRQDPGQGLRLIYYSQIVNDFQKGDIAEGYSVSREKKESFPLTVTSAQKNPTAFYLCASRGGGNTEAFFGQGTRLTVV.

The rearrangement links TRBV9 to TRBJ2-1; 14 nucleotides agree with TRBD2. Germline V gene lookup returns CDR1 SGDLS and CDR2 YYNGEE. The CDR3 runs to 19 residues. V was pared by 3 bases and J by 7 bases, with 15 bases of the junction left unmatched. This chain's CDR3 is CASSDHPGTSGSGVNEQFF. CDR3 DNA: TGTGCCAGCAGCGACCATCCCGGGACTAGCGGGAGTGGAGTTAATGAGCAGTTCTTC.

This chain joins TRBV7-9 and TRBJ2-7; TRBD1 is a possible D gene (5 bases). There are 17 residues in the CDR3. CDR1 SEHNR and CDR2 FQNEAQ come from the germline V gene (reference sequence). Trimming left V 3 bases short and J 9 bases short, with 27 bases between. In nucleotides, the CDR3 is TGTGCCAGCAGCTTCCCCCGAGACAGTGGGAAACATGATGGGCAGTACTTC. It encodes CASSFPRDSGKHDGQYF.

J is TRBJ2-3 and V is TRBV18, with TRBD2 matching over 7 bases. V was pared by 2 bases and J by 0 bases, with 5 bases of the junction left unmatched. This CDR3 spans 16 amino acids. The germline V gene encodes CDR1 KGHSH and CDR2 LQKENI. The chain's CDR3 is CASSPSGLRSTDTQYF. As DNA, the CDR3 is TGTGCCAGCTCACCATCGGGACTAAGGAGCACAGATACGCAGTATTTT.